One sample yielded the 22 T cell receptor beta chains listed below, sequenced in a study of blood T cells in healthy people across ages. Together with a sample-barcoded 5' primer, a J-beta primer mix was included in a second PCR lasting about 6 to 12 cycles. Using its own MiXCR run on the 5' RACE reads, TCRdb lists one record per CDR3 protein. The sample includes about 800,000 distinct CDR3 sequences, around 25% of them seen just once. A further study also used this sample, focusing on T cells of mothers and their children.

The sample was blood. The receptors were gathered from a boy between 5 and 17 years old in good health.

V and J are TRBV10-3 and TRBJ2-5, with 12 positions matching TRBD2. The V gene's germline CDR1 is ENHRY and CDR2 SYGVKD. The ends lost 5 bases at V and 2 bases at J; junction bases unmatched: 3. The CDR3 is 15 residues long. The CDR3 nucleotides are TGTGCCATCAGTAGACTAGCGGGGGAACAAGAGACCCAGTACTTC. It specifies CAISRLAGEQETQYF.

The chain links TRBV7-8 to TRBJ2-3; D gene unclear. Deletions cut 2 bases from V and 6 bases from J, with 12 bases between. CDR3 length: 14 residues. Germline values: CDR1 SGHVS, CDR2 FQNEAQ. The CDR3 here is CASSLIETSDTQYF. CDR3 in DNA: TGTGCCAGCAGCTTAATAGAGACATCTGATACGCAGTATTTT.

V gene TRBV5-1 combines with J gene TRBJ2-5; 8 nucleotides agree with TRBD1. The J call may be mistaken, given a closer DNA end match to TRBJ2-7. The germline CDR1 and CDR2 sequences are SGHRS and YFSETQ. The CDR3 totals 16 residues. The CDR3 is CASSLALDRGFNEQYF. The DNA for the CDR3 is TGCGCCAGCAGCTTGGCCCTCGACAGGGGTTTCAACGAGCAGTACTTC.

This clonotype has only a few counts. V is TRBV12-3 or TRBV12-4 and J is TRBJ1-6; no definite D call. V was clipped by 8 bases and J by 8 bases, with 10 bases between them. The CDR3 is made up of 12 amino acids. CDR3 sequence: CASAQPDSPLHF. In DNA form, the CDR3 reads TGTGCCAGCGCCCAGCCAGATTCACCCCTCCACTTT.

This clonotype showed up just a few times. The chain is built from TRBV5-1 and TRBJ2-3; TRBD1 aligns across 7 bases. The germline V gene encodes CDR1 SGHRS and CDR2 YFSETQ. The CDR3 is made up of 15 amino acids. J lost 5 bases, V lost 0 bases, and 6 bases had no gene match. CDR3 nucleotides: TGCGCCAGCAGCTTGGCCACAGGGGTGGTAGATACGCAGTATTTT. Protein: CASSLATGVVDTQYF. Full variable domain (missing parts from reference TRBV5-1 and TRBJ2-3): KAGVTQTPRYLIKTRGQQVTLSCSPISGHRSVSWYQQTPGQGLQFLFEYFSETQRNKGNFPGRFSGRQFSNSRSEMNVSTLELGDSALYLCASSLATGVVDTQYFGPGTRLTVL.

This chain links TRBV20-1 with TRBJ2-4; 10 nucleotides agree with TRBD1. Germline values: CDR1 DFQATT, CDR2 SNEGSKA (reference sequence). V trimming: 4 bases; J trimming: 1 base; junction bases outside the gene matches: 22. CDR3 size: 21 residues. The CDR3 sequence is CSATDDLGRLTGGLAKNIQYF. CDR3 nucleotide sequence: TGCAGTGCTACGGATGACTTAGGGCGGTTGACAGGGGGCTTGGCCAAAAACATTCAGTACTTC.

This clonotype was seen a few times. This chain uses TRBV6-6 with TRBJ1-2; TRBD1 matches at 8 bases. The V and J ends lost 5 bases and 2 bases, in that order; junction bases with no gene match: 1. This CDR3 has 13 residues. Germline V gene sequence: CDR1 MNHNY, CDR2 SVGAGI (reference sequence). The CDR3: CASSGDRNYGYTF. CDR3 in DNA: TGTGCCAGCAGTGGGGACAGGAACTATGGCTACACCTTC.

Only a few counts were recorded for this clonotype. V is TRBV7-9 and J is TRBJ1-2; TRBD1 is a possible D gene (5 bases). CDR1 is SEHNR, CDR2 FQNEAQ, per germline (reference sequence). Trimming removed 2 bases at V and 0 bases at J, with 10 bases between. The CDR3 runs to 15 residues. CDR3 DNA: TGTGCCAGCAGCTTACAACAGGCGACTAACTATGGCTACACCTTC. Its translation is CASSLQQATNYGYTF.

The rearrangement joins TRBV27 to TRBJ2-7; a possible D gene is TRBD2 (6 bases). CDR1 and CDR2 (germline): MNHEY, SMNVEV (reference sequence). The CDR3 runs 14 residues. With 4 bases removed from V and 3 bases from J, the gap between germline ends came to 13 bases. CDR3 region: CASSWGGGNYEQYF. CDR3 bases: TGTGCCAGCAGTTGGGGTGGGGGGAACTACGAGCAGTACTTC.

J is TRBJ2-1 and V is TRBV28, with TRBD2 identical over 12 bases. From germline, CDR1 is MDHEN and CDR2 SYDVKM. This CDR3 comprises 15 residues. The V and J ends lost 5 bases and 6 bases, in that order; junction bases with no gene match: 5. CDR3 amino acids: CASSRRLAGANEQFF. The CDR3 bases are TGTGCCAGCAGTCGAAGACTAGCGGGAGCCAATGAGCAGTTCTTC.

The table lists this clonotype with a few counts. This chain joins TRBV5-1 and TRBJ2-1; D may be TRBD1 or TRBD2 (5 bases each). CDR3 length: 16 amino acids. From germline, CDR1 is SGHRS and CDR2 YFSETQ. Trimming stripped 0 bases from V and 3 bases from J, with 13 bases between. CDR3 DNA: TGCGCCAGCAGCTTGGTCGGGACGGTAGTCTACAATGAGCAGTTCTTC. Protein sequence: CASSLVGTVVYNEQFF.

The V and J genes are TRBV7-2 and TRBJ2-1, with D possibly matching TRBD1 (5 bases). Germline CDR1 is SGHTA and CDR2 is FQGNSA. The CDR3 is 15 residues long. With 7 bases removed from V and 9 bases from J, the gap between germline ends came to 22 bases. The CDR3: CASIRDRAGASEQFF. CDR3 nucleotide sequence: TGTGCCAGCATCCGCGACAGAGCTGGCGCTAGTGAGCAGTTCTTC.

V usage is TRBV2 and J usage is TRBJ2-3; tentative D call: TRBD2 (6 bases). Germline V gives CDR1 SNHLY, CDR2 FYNNEI. Trimming cost V 4 bases and J 3 bases, with 11 bases left between them. CDR3 length: 14 residues. CDR3 nucleotide sequence: TGTGCCAGCAGTGGGAGGGTTTCAACAGATACGCAGTATTTT. This gives the protein CASSGRVSTDTQYF.

Only a few counts were recorded for this clonotype. The J gene is TRBJ2-1, the V gene TRBV29-1, with 10 nucleotides matching TRBD1. Trimming at V came to 1 base and at J to 2 bases, leaving 8 bases not matched to a gene. CDR1 is SQVTM, CDR2 ANQGSEA, per germline. CDR3 size: 17 residues. For the CDR3, the DNA is TGCAGCGTTGAAGGGGCGGGACAGGGGACCCCCTACAATGAGCAGTTCTTC. Its protein is CSVEGAGQGTPYNEQFF.

This clonotype has a single count. The chain employs TRBV5-6 and TRBJ2-3, with 7 bases lining up with TRBD1. V gave up 0 bases and J gave up 4 bases; unmatched junction bases: 8. This CDR3 has 16 amino acids. CDR1 is SGHDT and CDR2 is YYEEEE in the germline V gene. CDR3 DNA sequence: TGTGCCAGCAGCTTGGGAGGGGGCTTAGTGTCAGATACGCAGTATTTT. Protein sequence: CASSLGGGLVSDTQYF.

This clonotype was counted a few times. The V and J genes are TRBV6-1 and TRBJ2-1; D remains ambiguous. CDR1 is MNHNS, CDR2 SASEGT, per germline. The CDR3 totals 12 residues. The germline V and J ends were trimmed by 7 bases and 8 bases, with 12 bases remaining between them. The CDR3 nucleotides read TGTGCCAGCAATGATCGGAGCGATGAGCAGTTCTTC. Amino acids: CASNDRSDEQFF.

The table lists this clonotype with a few counts. The chain combines TRBV28 with TRBJ1-5; possibly TRBD1 for D (5 bases). V was pared by 6 bases and J by 5 bases, with 20 bases between. The CDR3 has 16 amino acids. Germline CDR1 and CDR2: MDHEN and SYDVKM. The CDR3 sequence is CASSPPPQGGYQPQHF. The CDR3 region has the DNA TGTGCCAGCAGCCCACCCCCCCAGGGAGGGTATCAGCCCCAGCATTTT.

This CDR3 is CASSSHRGRLTDTQYF. The CDR3 nucleotides are TGTGCCAGCAGTTCCCACAGGGGGCGCCTCACAGATACGCAGTATTTT. The chain combines TRBV12-3 or TRBV12-4 with TRBJ2-3; 9 positions agree with TRBD1. The CDR3 consists of 16 residues. The V segment lost 4 bases and the J segment 2 bases; nucleotides outside the gene matches: 7.

V and J are TRBV19 and TRBJ2-5; TRBD1 aligns across 9 bases. V lost 8 bases, J lost 7 bases, and 8 bases stayed unmatched. Germline V CDR1 and CDR2: LNHDA, SQIVND (reference sequence). This CDR3 spans 13 amino acids. The CDR3 sequence: CASRTGVGGTQYF. The CDR3 DNA follows: TGTGCCAGTCGGACAGGGGTTGGAGGGACCCAGTACTTC.

The rearrangement uses TRBV5-1 and TRBJ2-5, with TRBD1 matching 9 bases. This CDR3 is 14 amino acids long. Trimming removed 4 bases from V and 4 bases from J; junction bases left unmatched: 5. Germline V gene data show CDR1 as SGHRS and CDR2 as YFSETQ. The CDR3 is CASSAGTGRETQYF. CDR3 DNA sequence: TGCGCCAGCAGCGCCGGGACAGGGAGAGAGACCCAGTACTTC. Drawing the rest from reference TRBV5-1 and TRBJ2-5, the complete variable domain is KAGVTQTPRYLIKTRGQQVTLSCSPISGHRSVSWYQQTPGQGLQFLFEYFSETQRNKGNFPGRFSGRQFSNSRSEMNVSTLELGDSALYLCASSAGTGRETQYFGPGTRLLVL.

The chain links TRBV9 to TRBJ1-2, with 8 bases aligning to TRBD1. The CDR3 length is 14 residues. In germline, CDR1 is SGDLS, CDR2 YYNGEE. The J segment lost 1 base and the V segment lost 4 bases, leaving 3 bases of the junction unmatched. DNA of the CDR3: TGTGCCAGCAGCCACGGACAGGGTAACTATGGCTACACCTTC. Protein: CASSHGQGNYGYTF.

Concerning this clonotype itself: The junction differs from germline at one of its ends, possibly a read error. This rearrangement joins TRBV11-3 to TRBJ2-5; D unclear. CDR1 and CDR2 from the germline V gene are SGHNT and YENEEA. The CDR3 spans 13 residues. The CDR3 sequence is CASSLGVQGTQYF. In nucleotides, the CDR3 is TGTGCCAGCAGCTTAGGGGTACAAGGGACCCAGTACTTC.